This TCR beta chain was identified during a study of tumor and adjacent non-tumor tissue in lung cancer. Study-level information: Patients were aged about 31 to 85, approximately 11 men and about five women, stage I to III.

Points from the study as a whole: TCR diversity was significantly greater in tumor than normal lung tissue. Top 100 clones took a larger repertoire share in normal lung. Shorter survival was associated with higher TCR diversity in tumors.

This sample's RNA came from whole unsorted tissue. More than 3 cm separated this lung sample from the edge of the tumor. The library came from three nested PCR rounds adapted from ARM-PCR protocols. TCRdb processed the multiplex PCR reads anew with MiXCR; each CDR3 protein has one entry. This table holds about 76,000 distinct CDR3 sequences, more than 80% found once. Of note for this clonotype: Its antigen is not identified. An end of the junction does not agree with germline; a read error may underlie this.

The receptor was isolated from a man aged 60 to 75 with non-small cell lung cancer. Material: distant non-tumor lung tissue.

In DNA, the CDR3 is TGTGCCAGCATCCAAGAGGCGGTGTCTGGGGCCTACGTCCTGACTTTC. Its protein is CASIQEAVSGAYVLTF. The chain links TRBV4-3 to TRBJ2-6, with a weak D call TRBD1 (5 bases). Looked up from germline, CDR1 is LGHNA and CDR2 is YSLEER. This CDR3 is 16 amino acids long.